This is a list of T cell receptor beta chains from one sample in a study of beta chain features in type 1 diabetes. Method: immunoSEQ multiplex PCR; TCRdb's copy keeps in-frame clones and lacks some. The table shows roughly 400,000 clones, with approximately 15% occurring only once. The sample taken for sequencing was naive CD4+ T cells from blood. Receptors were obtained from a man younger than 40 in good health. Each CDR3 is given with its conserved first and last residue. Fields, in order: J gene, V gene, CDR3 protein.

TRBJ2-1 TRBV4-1 CASSKGVAGGYNEQFF
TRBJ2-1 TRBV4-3 CASSQVLGSGRGYYNEQFF
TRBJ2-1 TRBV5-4 CASRRTGDGYNEQFF
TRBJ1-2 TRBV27 CASSRQGYGYTF
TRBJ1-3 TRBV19 CASSSGGGGNTIYF
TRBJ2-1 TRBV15 CATSRDRLEQFF
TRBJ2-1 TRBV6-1 CASGSSYNEQFF
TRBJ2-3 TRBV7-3 CASSPLTRVTDTQYF
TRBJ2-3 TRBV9 CASSPRTGQLTDTQYF
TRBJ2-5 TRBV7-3 CASSLGVQETQYF
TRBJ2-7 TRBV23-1 CASSQWTRAPLEQYF
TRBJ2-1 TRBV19 CASRAGGRSNEQFF
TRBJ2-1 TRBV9 CASSVEDEQFF
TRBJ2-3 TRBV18 CASSPIGSGSTDTQYF
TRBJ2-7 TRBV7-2 CASSWGSQPGQGAYEQYF
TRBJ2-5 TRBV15 CATSLEGTGRETQYF
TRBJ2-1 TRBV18 CASSPQGNEQFF
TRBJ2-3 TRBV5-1 CASSGVRSTDTQYF
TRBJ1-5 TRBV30 CAWSETGDNQPQHF
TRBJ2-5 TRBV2 CASILGPQAGTQYF
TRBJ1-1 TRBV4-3 CASSQGQGSTEAFF
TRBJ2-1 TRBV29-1 CSAQGGRSMPYNEQFF
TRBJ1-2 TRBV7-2 CASSPDRRQGGRYTF
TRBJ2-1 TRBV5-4 CASSLGERPGFF
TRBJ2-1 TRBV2 CASRETSWEQFF
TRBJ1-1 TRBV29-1 CSVDTRARNTEAFF
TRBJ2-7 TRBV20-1 CSAKRTYEQYF
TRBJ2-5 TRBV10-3 CAISEGGETQYF
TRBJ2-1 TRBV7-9 CASSLAYEQFF
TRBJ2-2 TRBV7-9 CASRSTALNTGELFF
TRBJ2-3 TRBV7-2 CASSLGPRRSTDTQYF
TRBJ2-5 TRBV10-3 CAISSGTLETQYF
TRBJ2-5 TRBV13 CASSRRDSGETQYF
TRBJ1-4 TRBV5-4 CASSSGPLGEKLFF
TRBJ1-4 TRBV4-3 CASSQDFTMGEKLFF
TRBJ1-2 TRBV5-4 CASSLPKGVEGYTF
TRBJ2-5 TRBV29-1 CSVHRTRETQYF
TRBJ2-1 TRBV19 CASSMIGEEYNEQFF
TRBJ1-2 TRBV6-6 CASGRTGGNGYTF
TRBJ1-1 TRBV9 CASSPGIVNTEAFF
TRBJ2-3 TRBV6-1 CASSVLGYVADTQYF
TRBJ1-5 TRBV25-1 CASSETGRDQPQHF
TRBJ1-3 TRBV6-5 CATLRQGEGNTIYF
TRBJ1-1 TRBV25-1 CASSQQGKNTEAFF
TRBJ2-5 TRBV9 CASSVEGTNQETQYF
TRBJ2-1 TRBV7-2 CASSPPGVNEQFF
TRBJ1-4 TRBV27 CASSSLAGGEKLFF
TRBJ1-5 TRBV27 CASSPRQGAVNQPQHF
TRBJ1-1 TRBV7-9 CASSLISGKGTEAFF
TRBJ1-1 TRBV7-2 CASSADRVTEAFF
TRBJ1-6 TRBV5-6 CASSLTGLNSPLHF
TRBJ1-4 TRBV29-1 CSGGDEKLFF
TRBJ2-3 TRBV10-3 CAISGGLAGELGDTQYF
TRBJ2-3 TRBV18 CASSPRTGPGGDTQYF
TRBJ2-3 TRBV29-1 CSVVSPGTDTQYF
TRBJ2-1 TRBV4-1 CASSHLGLASNEQFF
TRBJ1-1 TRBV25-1 CASSPRVNTEAFF
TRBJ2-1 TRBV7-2 CASLGGKGYNEQFF